This is a list of T cell receptor beta chains from one sample in a study of beta chain features in type 1 diabetes. This table comes from immunoSEQ multiplex PCR, and its TCRdb copy is limited to in-frame clones, with some not included. The table shows 300,000 to 350,000 clones, with less than 20% occurring only once. The sample comprised naive CD4+ T cells from blood. The receptor set was obtained from a woman aged 18-29 years in good health. Each CDR3 is given with its conserved first and last residue. D genes are given only for firm matches. Not every row has a clone size; where given, it reads once, few, many or a size class.

D: NA; size: NA; J: TRBJ1-6; V: TRBV11-2; DNA: TGTGCCAGCAGCTTAGCGGGGAATAATTCACCCCTCCACTTT; CDR3: CASSLAGNNSPLHF
D: NA; size: few; J: TRBJ2-3; V: TRBV5-4; DNA: TGTGCCAGCAGCGTAGGCCGGGGAAATACGCAGTATTTT; CDR3: CASSVGRGNTQYF
D: NA; size: few; J: TRBJ1-1; V: TRBV18; DNA: TGTGCCAGCTCACCTTCCCGGGACTCCCGGGAAGCTTTCTTT; CDR3: CASSPSRDSREAFF
D: NA; size: NA; J: TRBJ2-3; V: TRBV10-3; DNA: TGTGCCATCAGTGACGCAGGTGTAGATACGCAGTATTTT; CDR3: CAISDAGVDTQYF
D: NA; size: NA; J: TRBJ1-2; V: TRBV2; DNA: TGTGCCAGCAGTGGAGATAACTATGGCTACACCTTC; CDR3: CASSGDNYGYTF
D: NA; size: NA; J: TRBJ1-5; V: TRBV4-1; DNA: TGCGCCAGCAGCCAAGAGATCCGCGGCACGCCCCAGCATTTT; CDR3: CASSQEIRGTPQHF
D: NA; size: NA; J: TRBJ1-1; V: TRBV2; DNA: TGTGCCAGCAGGCTACAGGGCCCGAACACTGAAGCTTTCTTT; CDR3: CASRLQGPNTEAFF
D: TRBD1; size: NA; J: TRBJ1-1; V: TRBV28; DNA: TGTGCCAGCAGTATCTTCGGGACAGGGGGAGAAACTGAAGCTTTCTTT; CDR3: CASSIFGTGGETEAFF
D: NA; size: few; J: TRBJ1-5; V: TRBV20-1; DNA: TGCAGTGCCTACTTTTTTGAGGCCCAGCATTTT; CDR3: CSAYFFEAQHF
D: TRBD2; size: few; J: TRBJ2-1; V: TRBV2; DNA: TGTGCCAGCAGTGCAGGTGGCGGGGGGGCCCATGAGCAGTTCTTC; CDR3: CASSAGGGGAHEQFF
D: NA; size: NA; J: TRBJ1-1; V: TRBV28; DNA: TGTGCCAGCAGTCTCTCGAACCCGAGGCCGAGAGCTTTCTTT; CDR3: CASSLSNPRPRAFF
D: NA; size: NA; J: TRBJ1-4; V: TRBV5-1; DNA: TGCGCCAGCAGTCATCGGGGTGAAAAACTGTTTTTT; CDR3: CASSHRGEKLFF
D: NA; size: few; J: TRBJ2-1; V: TRBV14; DNA: TGTGCCAGCAGTTACTACAATGAGCAGTTCTTC; CDR3: CASSYYNEQFF
D: NA; size: few; J: TRBJ1-2; V: TRBV30; DNA: TGTGCCTGGGGGAGGCCTCGACGCTATGGCTACACCTTC; CDR3: CAWGRPRRYGYTF
D: TRBD1; size: NA; J: TRBJ1-1; V: TRBV5-1; DNA: TGCGCCAGCAGCTGGGGACAGGCTCAAACTGAAGCTTTCTTT; CDR3: CASSWGQAQTEAFF
D: NA; size: NA; J: TRBJ2-5; V: TRBV30; DNA: TGTGCCTGGAGTGTAAAACAGCTCCAAGAGACCCAGTACTTC; CDR3: CAWSVKQLQETQYF
D: TRBD1; size: NA; J: TRBJ2-5; V: TRBV29-1; DNA: TGCAGCGTTGATGCAGGGGGCCTCGGAGAGACCCAGTACTTC; CDR3: CSVDAGGLGETQYF
D: NA; size: NA; J: TRBJ2-7; V: TRBV18; DNA: TGTGCCAGCTCAGCGGGACAGCCCTACGAGCAGTACTTC; CDR3: CASSAGQPYEQYF
D: NA; size: few; J: TRBJ2-1; V: TRBV19; DNA: TGTGCCAGTAGTAGAGCGAGTATCCGCCCCAATGAGCAGTTCTTC; CDR3: CASSRASIRPNEQFF
D: NA; size: few; J: TRBJ1-5; V: TRBV7-8; DNA: TGTGCCAGCAGCCGTGGAGGGCCAAATCAGCCCCAGCATTTT; CDR3: CASSRGGPNQPQHF
D: TRBD1; size: NA; J: TRBJ2-4; V: TRBV5-6; DNA: TGTGCCAGCAGCACACGGACAGGGGTCGAAAACATTCAGTACTTC; CDR3: CASSTRTGVENIQYF
D: NA; size: NA; J: TRBJ1-1; V: TRBV29-1; DNA: TGCAGCGTTGCCCGGGACACAGACACTGAAGCTTTCTTT; CDR3: CSVARDTDTEAFF
D: NA; size: few; J: TRBJ2-5; V: TRBV27; DNA: TGTGCCAGCACCCATGACGGGGAGACCCAGTACTTC; CDR3: CASTHDGETQYF
D: TRBD1; size: NA; J: TRBJ1-2; V: TRBV7-2; DNA: TGTGCCAGCAGCTTAAAAGTCGGGACAGGAAACTATGGCTACACCTTC; CDR3: CASSLKVGTGNYGYTF
D: NA; size: few; J: TRBJ2-3; V: TRBV6-5; DNA: TGTGCCAGCAGGGGTGCGGCAGATACGCAGTATTTT; CDR3: CASRGAADTQYF
D: NA; size: NA; J: TRBJ2-7; V: TRBV29-1; DNA: TGCAGCGTGAAGCCCCCGGGGGCCTACGAGCAGTACTTC; CDR3: CSVKPPGAYEQYF
D: TRBD1; size: NA; J: TRBJ2-5; V: TRBV28; DNA: TGTGCCAGCAGTTCCGGGACAGGGCTTATAGGGGAGACCCAGTACTTC; CDR3: CASSSGTGLIGETQYF
D: NA; size: NA; J: TRBJ2-1; V: TRBV29-1; DNA: TGCAGCGTATTTAACCCGAGCTCCTACAATGAGCAGTTCTTC; CDR3: CSVFNPSSYNEQFF
D: NA; size: once; J: TRBJ2-6; V: TRBV27; DNA: TGTGCCAGCAGTTTGGAGGGACCGAGCTCTGGGGCCAACGTCCTGACTTTC; CDR3: CASSLEGPSSGANVLTF
D: NA; size: NA; J: TRBJ2-3; V: TRBV5-1; DNA: TGCGCCAGCAGCTTGGGGGGCAGCTTTCCCACAGATACGCAGTATTTT; CDR3: CASSLGGSFPTDTQYF
D: NA; size: few; J: TRBJ1-1; V: TRBV18; DNA: TGTGCCAGCTCACCTCTGATTATCGAGAGGGCCACTGAAGCTTTCTTT; CDR3: CASSPLIIERATEAFF
D: TRBD2; size: NA; J: TRBJ2-4; V: TRBV4-3; DNA: TGCGCCAGCAGCCGAGACCAGCGGGGGGCTTCCAAAAACATTCAGTACTTC; CDR3: CASSRDQRGASKNIQYF
D: NA; size: few; J: TRBJ2-5; V: TRBV21-1; DNA: TGTGCCAGCCGCCGCGGGCAAGAGACCCAGTACTTC; CDR3: CASRRGQETQYF
D: NA; size: NA; J: TRBJ2-5; V: TRBV11-2; DNA: TGTGCCAGCAGCACCACGAGGGAGACCCAGTACTTC; CDR3: CASSTTRETQYF
D: TRBD2; size: once; J: TRBJ2-1; V: TRBV5-1; DNA: TGCGCCAGCAGCTTGGCCTTAGCGGGGCGCAATGAGCAGTTCTTC; CDR3: CASSLALAGRNEQFF
D: TRBD1; size: NA; J: TRBJ1-3; V: TRBV2; DNA: TGTGCCAGCAGTGGCCCTGGGACAGTGGACTATACCCGCATCTCTGGAAACACCATATATTTT; CDR3: CASSGPGTVDYTRISGNTIYF
D: TRBD1; size: NA; J: TRBJ2-7; V: TRBV6-6; DNA: TGTGCCAGCCGAGACCAGGGGGCGCGGGACTACGAGCAGTACTTC; CDR3: CASRDQGARDYEQYF
D: TRBD1; size: NA; J: TRBJ2-7; V: TRBV4-1; DNA: TGCGCCAGCAGCCAGCGGACAGGGGCCCCCTACGAGCAGTACTTC; CDR3: CASSQRTGAPYEQYF
D: TRBD2; size: NA; J: TRBJ2-4; V: TRBV7-9; DNA: TGTGCCAGCAGCTTAGCGGGAGGGCCCGCAAACATTCAGTACTTC; CDR3: CASSLAGGPANIQYF
D: TRBD2; size: NA; J: TRBJ2-1; V: TRBV7-9; DNA: TGTGCCAGCAGCTTAGATTGGGCTAGCGGGAAGCGAAATGAGCAGTTCTTC; CDR3: CASSLDWASGKRNEQFF